The present T cell receptor beta chain was sequenced within a study of T cells in women clearing cervical HPV infection. Looking at the study overall: Case blood drawn at lesion detection; control blood after infection cleared. Study-wide results and limits: Cases carried less TRBV6-7 than controls: roughly 0.11% versus 0.16%.

Average input was around 1,100 ng genomic DNA for immunoSEQ TCR beta CDR3 amplification. Produced via immunoSEQ multiplex PCR; TCRdb's table is partial and in-frame only. This table holds under 45,000 clones. CDR3 length: 15 residues. The junction had 11 bases not matched to a gene; V was cut back by 9 bases and J by 4 bases. Germline V gene sequence: CDR1 LNHDA, CDR2 SQIVND (reference sequence). Note on this clone: The antigen is not known. The sequence runs out 3 residues before the end of the CDR3; the remainder is reconstructed from the germline J gene.

The sequenced sample consisted of blood buffy coat. The rearrangement joins TRBV19 to TRBJ2-2, with TRBD2 matching over 7 bases. The TCR sequence derives from a woman aged 18-70 years with a cervical HPV16 infection that either progressed to CIN3+ or cleared (not recorded which). The CDR3 is CASGNPGEGTGELFF. The covered CDR3 bases are TGTGCCAGCGGAAACCCGGGGGAGGGCACCGGGGAG.